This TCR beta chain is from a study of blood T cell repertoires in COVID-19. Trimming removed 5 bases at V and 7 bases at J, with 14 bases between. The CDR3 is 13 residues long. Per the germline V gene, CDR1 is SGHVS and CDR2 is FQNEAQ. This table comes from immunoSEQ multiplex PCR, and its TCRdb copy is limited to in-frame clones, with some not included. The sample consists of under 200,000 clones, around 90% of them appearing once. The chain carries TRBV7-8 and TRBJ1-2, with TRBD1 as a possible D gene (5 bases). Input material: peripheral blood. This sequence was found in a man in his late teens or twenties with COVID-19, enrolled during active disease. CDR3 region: CASSGAGQAGYTF. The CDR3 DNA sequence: TGTGCCAGCAGCGGTGCAGGGCAAGCTGGCTACACCTTC.